These T cell receptor beta chains were read from a single sample in a study of tumor and adjacent non-tumor tissue in lung cancer. TCRdb itself ran the multiplex PCR reads through MiXCR, one entry per CDR3 protein. The sample carries some 100,000 distinct CDR3 sequences, 60% to 80% recorded once. The source material was distant non-tumor lung tissue. These receptors were obtained from a young man with non-small cell lung cancer. Both conserved end residues are part of each CDR3. Each record gives: D gene, clone size, J gene, V gene, CDR3 DNA, CDR3 protein. D genes are given only for firm matches. Rows may omit the clone size; those that give it use once, few, many or a size class.

D: TRBD1; size: NA; J: TRBJ1-5; V: TRBV12-3/TRBV12-4; DNA: TGCGCCAGCAGTTCTTGGACAGGGATTCAGCCCCAGCATTTT; CDR3: CASSSWTGIQPQHF
D: TRBD2; size: many; J: TRBJ2-4; V: TRBV5-6; DNA: TGTGCCAGCAGCCGGACTAGCGGCCTAGCCAAAAACATTCAGTACTTC; CDR3: CASSRTSGLAKNIQYF
D: TRBD2; size: NA; J: TRBJ2-7; V: TRBV11-3; DNA: TGTCTCAGCAGCTTGTGGCTAGCGGGAGAAGAATCCTACGAGCAGTACTTC; CDR3: CLSSLWLAGEESYEQYF
D: TRBD1; size: NA; J: TRBJ2-7; V: TRBV4-3; DNA: TGCGCCAACAGCCGAGGGACAGCGTACACCTACGAGCAGTACTTC; CDR3: CANSRGTAYTYEQYF
D: NA; size: NA; J: TRBJ2-1; V: TRBV4-3; DNA: TGCGCCAGCAGCCAAGGGTTAGCTGGGGGCAATGAGCAGTTCTTC; CDR3: CASSQGLAGGNEQFF
D: NA; size: NA; J: TRBJ2-7; V: TRBV20-1; DNA: TGCAATGCTAGAGATTTTTTTCTCGGACAGCCCAACGAGCAGTACTTC; CDR3: CNARDFFLGQPNEQYF
D: TRBD1; size: NA; J: TRBJ2-7; V: TRBV29-1; DNA: TGCAGCGTTACCGGGACAGTCTGCTACGAGCAGTACTTC; CDR3: CSVTGTVCYEQYF
D: NA; size: NA; J: TRBJ2-1; V: TRBV6-2/TRBV6-3; DNA: TGTGCCAACAGTAGAGGGGATGAGCAGTTCTTC; CDR3: CANSRGDEQFF
D: NA; size: NA; J: TRBJ2-7; V: TRBV12-3/TRBV12-4; DNA: TGTGCCAGCAGTCCCTCGGACAGCTCCTATGAGCAGTACTTC; CDR3: CASSPSDSSYEQYF
D: NA; size: few; J: TRBJ1-2; V: TRBV11-2; DNA: TGTCCCAGCAGCGGAGGGACGATCTATGGCTACAACTTC; CDR3: CPSSGGTIYGYNF
D: TRBD2; size: NA; J: TRBJ2-7; V: TRBV20-1; DNA: TGCAGTGCTAGGGTGGGGACTAGCGACTACGAGCAGTACTTC; CDR3: CSARVGTSDYEQYF
D: NA; size: NA; J: TRBJ2-5; V: TRBV10-3; DNA: TGTACGACCGACACGGGGGAGTTAGAGACCCAGTACTTC; CDR3: CTTDTGELETQYF
D: NA; size: many; J: TRBJ1-4; V: TRBV6-5; DNA: TGTGCCAGCACCTCGAGGAGGGGTGGCGAAAAACTGTTTTTT; CDR3: CASTSRRGGEKLFF
D: NA; size: few; J: TRBJ1-3; V: TRBV11-2; DNA: TGTGCCAGCAGCTTTGGGGGGCCTGGAAACACCATATATTTT; CDR3: CASSFGGPGNTIYF
D: NA; size: NA; J: TRBJ2-1; V: TRBV6-5; DNA: TGTGCCAGCGGTCTCCCCTGGCGGGGAGGCTCTTACAATGAGCAGTTCTTC; CDR3: CASGLPWRGGSYNEQFF
D: NA; size: few; J: TRBJ1-1; V: TRBV6-1; DNA: TGTGCCAGCAGTTGGATGGGCAGGGCGAACACTGAAGCTTTCTTT; CDR3: CASSWMGRANTEAFF
D: NA; size: NA; J: TRBJ2-5; V: TRBV11-2; DNA: TGTGCCAGCAGTATAATATCGGGAGTGGGGGAGACCCAGAACTTC; CDR3: CASSIISGVGETQNF
D: TRBD1; size: NA; J: TRBJ1-5; V: TRBV4-2; DNA: TGTGCCACTAGCGAAATGACAGGGGAGTTACAGCCCCAGCATTTT; CDR3: CATSEMTGELQPQHF
D: NA; size: once; J: TRBJ2-7; V: TRBV11-2; DNA: TGTGCCAGCAGCCCGTGCGCTACCTACGAGCAGTACTTC; CDR3: CASSPCATYEQYF
D: NA; size: NA; J: TRBJ2-1; V: TRBV20-1; DNA: TGCAGTGGGAAATATAATGAACAGTTCTTC; CDR3: CSGKYNEQFF
D: NA; size: few; J: TRBJ1-2; V: TRBV11-2; DNA: TGTGCCAACAGCGAGCGGGCGGCAGGGCTTAACTGTGGCTACACCTTC; CDR3: CANSERAAGLNCGYTF
D: NA; size: NA; J: TRBJ1-2; V: TRBV12-3/TRBV12-4; DNA: TGTGACATCAGTTCCGGGACGGGGGGCTACACCTTC; CDR3: CDISSGTGGYTF
D: NA; size: NA; J: TRBJ1-4; V: TRBV12-3/TRBV12-4; DNA: TGTGCCTGCAGTTTCTATCCCCCTGAAAAACTGTTTTTT; CDR3: CACSFYPPEKLFF
D: TRBD2; size: NA; J: TRBJ2-3; V: TRBV4-1; DNA: TGCGCCAGCAGCGCCGGGACTACCGGGAGAGTAACAGATACGCTGTATTTT; CDR3: CASSAGTTGRVTDTLYF
D: NA; size: few; J: TRBJ2-7; V: TRBV10-2; DNA: TGCGCCAGCAGCGCCCGGGACATTGTTAACTACGAGCAGTACTTC; CDR3: CASSARDIVNYEQYF
D: NA; size: NA; J: TRBJ2-1; V: TRBV11-2; DNA: TGTGCCAGCAACCGACAGTGGGGGGTATGGAATGAGCAGTTCTTC; CDR3: CASNRQWGVWNEQFF
D: NA; size: NA; J: TRBJ2-1; V: TRBV20-1; DNA: TGCAGCGTTAGAGATGGTCTTTCTAATGAGCAGTTCTTC; CDR3: CSVRDGLSNEQFF
D: NA; size: NA; J: TRBJ1-6; V: TRBV20-1; DNA: TGCAGTGCTCGACGGATTGGGGTGGTGTCTCGGGCGGAGCAGGGATCACCCCTCCACTTT; CDR3: CSARRIGVVSRAEQGSPLHF
D: NA; size: NA; J: TRBJ1-1; V: TRBV11-2; DNA: TGTGCCACGTCCCCGGATGGATGGGGCGCTGAAGCTTTCTTT; CDR3: CATSPDGWGAEAFF